These 9 T cell receptor beta chains originate from one sample sequenced in a study of low-dose radiotherapy and immunotherapy resistance in tumors. Alpha and beta chains were covered, as first-strand cDNA relied on TRAV- and TRBV-specific primers. TCR amplification used approximately 19 PCR cycles, a constant-region primer and a V-primer adapter. From the reads, TCRdb called clonotypes with MiXCR, one entry per CDR3 protein. The data hold 9,500 to 14,000 distinct CDR3 sequences, with approximately 60% observed a single time. Every receptor here comes from a human donor with advanced metastatic prostate, ovarian, gallbladder or colorectal cancer (not recorded which). This table probably holds off-target reads from a library built for another chain.

The chain uses TRBV6-8 and TRBJ1-1; 12 nucleotides agree with TRBD1. Losses at the gene ends were 2 bases for V and 6 bases for J; bases not matched to a gene: 13. CDR1 is MNHGY and CDR2 is SAAAGT in the germline V gene. The CDR3 extends over 18 amino acids. The CDR3 bases are TGTGCCAGCAGTTACAGTAGGGACAGGGGGCAGGCCCTCCCTGAAGCTTTCTTT. Residues: CASSYSRDRGQALPEAFF.

The chain joins TRBV12-1 to TRBJ2-6. TRBV12-1 is a listed pseudogene. This CDR3 is built from 13 residues. The CDR3 is CASSFPGANVLTF. CDR3 bases: TGTGCCAGCAGTTTTCCTGGGGCCAACGTCCTGACTTTC.

CDR3 nucleotide sequence: TGCGCCAGCAGTGACTACGGGACAGGGTTCGACGAGCAGTACTTC. It yields the protein CASSDYGTGFDEQYF. The V and J genes are TRBV10-1 and TRBJ2-7; 9 bases align to TRBD1. CDR1 is WNHNN, CDR2 SYGVQD, per germline (reference sequence). The trim removed 3 bases at V and 5 bases at J, leaving 8 bases unmatched. CDR3 length: 15 amino acids.

This rearrangement joins TRBV6-5 to TRBJ2-1, with 8 bases matching TRBD1. Per the germline V gene, CDR1 is MNHEY and CDR2 is SVGAGI. This CDR3 contains 15 residues. V lost 1 base to trimming and J lost 8 bases; unmatched junction nucleotides: 7. The CDR3 region has the DNA TGTGCCAGCAGTTACTACGTGACAGGGGTTTATGAGCAGTTCTTC. Encoded protein: CASSYYVTGVYEQFF.

The chain couples TRBV23-1 to TRBJ1-2; D possibly corresponds to TRBD1 (5 bases). TRBV23-1 is flagged as an ORF with uncertain function. Trimming pared 6 bases from V and 7 bases from J, leaving 15 bases between. This CDR3 contains 13 residues. The CDR3 here is CASSHTGEGGYTF. CDR3 sequence (DNA): TGCGCCAGCAGCCACACGGGGGAGGGTGGCTACACCTTC.

The chain joins TRBV20-1 to TRBJ2-7; D unresolved. This CDR3 is built from 12 residues. The germline V and J ends were trimmed by 6 bases and 2 bases, with 11 bases remaining between them. The germline V gene encodes CDR1 DFQATT and CDR2 SNEGSKA (reference sequence). CDR3 region: CSARSSPYEQYF. CDR3 DNA sequence: TGCAGTGCCAGGAGCAGTCCCTACGAGCAGTACTTC.

This sequence joins TRBV19 and TRBJ2-6; 9 bases align to TRBD1. This CDR3 spans 18 amino acids. The V gene end was trimmed by 6 bases and the J gene end by 4 bases; junction bases not matched to a gene: 13. Germline CDR1 and CDR2: LNHDA and SQIVND (reference sequence). DNA of the CDR3: TGTGCCAGTAGACTGGGGCTACAGGGGGCGCGAGGGGCCAACGTCCTGACTTTC. It yields the protein CASRLGLQGARGANVLTF.

This clonotype was detected once. The chain has TRBV27 and TRBJ1-1, with D perhaps TRBD1 (6 bases). CDR1 and CDR2 (germline): MNHEY, SMNVEV (reference sequence). V was cut by 2 bases and J by 4 bases, with 14 bases left in between. This CDR3 is 15 amino acids long. The CDR3 coding sequence is TGTGCCAGCAGTTTAAGGGGGGCTGGGGGCACTGAAGCTTTCTTT. This codes for CASSLRGAGGTEAFF.

The CDR3 nucleotides read TGTGCCAGCAGCAAAGATGGTTCGGGGACCTACGAGCAGTACTTC. Residues: CASSKDGSGTYEQYF. The chain has TRBV11-2 and TRBJ2-7; D might be TRBD2 (5 bases). Per germline, CDR1 SGHAT and CDR2 FQNNGV. The CDR3 runs 15 residues. The V gene lost 5 bases and the J gene lost 2 bases, with 16 bases spanning the gap. Combining the CDR3 with reference TRBV11-2 and TRBJ2-7 gives the whole variable domain EAGVAQSPRYKIIEKRQSVAFWCNPISGHATLYWYQQILGQGPKLLIQFQNNGVVDDSQLPKDRFSAERLKGVDSTLKIQPAKLEDSAVYLCASSKDGSGTYEQYFGPGTRLTVT.